This T cell receptor (beta chain) was found in a study of beta chain features in type 1 diabetes. Remarks on this clone: Its antigen remains unknown.

This CDR3 is 13 amino acids long. Trimming took 2 bases from V and 2 from J, leaving 7 bases between them. Germline-derived CDR1 and CDR2 are SGDLS and YYNGEE. Findings of the study overall: Among all four CD4+ subsets, Type 1 diabetes patients had TCRB CDR3s that were moderately but significantly shorter.

Since all of the isolated RNA was reverse transcribed, expressed TCRB transcripts were what got sequenced. Only in-frame clones appear in the TCRdb table, and some are missing; sequencing was by immunoSEQ multiplex PCR. Counted here are more than 250,000 clones, approximately 25% occurring once; the ten biggest clones make up 0.012%. This TCR was sampled from a woman in her 30s with type 1 diabetes. This chain joins TRBV9 and TRBJ1-2; D gene uncertain. Sequencing input: naive CD4+ T cells from blood. The CDR3 DNA sequence: TGTGCCAGCAGCGTCTTACAGAACTATGGCTACACCTTC. This encodes CASSVLQNYGYTF. The variable domain in full, completed from reference TRBV9 and TRBJ1-2, reads DSGVTQTPKHLITATGQRVTLRCSPRSGDLSVYWYQQSLDQGLQFLIQYYNGEERAKGNILERFSAQQFPDLHSELNLSSLELGDSALYFCASSVLQNYGYTFGSGTRLTVV.